Each of the 9 T cell receptor beta chains below was sequenced from the same sample in a study of blood T cell repertoires in COVID-19. Assay: immunoSEQ multiplex PCR; the TCRdb copy retains only in-frame clones and omits some. The sample records around 150,000 clones, approximately 86% being singletons. Sequencing was performed on peripheral blood. These receptors originate from a man in his 70s with acute or convalescent COVID-19.

This chain connects TRBV7-2 to TRBJ2-3; 8 bases fit TRBD1. Germline V gene lookup returns CDR1 SGHTA and CDR2 FQGNSA. V lost 7 bases, J lost 1 base, and 10 bases stayed unmatched. The CDR3 consists of 16 residues. CDR3 amino acids: CASTPPLGQGTDTQYF. CDR3 DNA: TGTGCCAGCACCCCCCCGCTGGGACAGGGCACAGATACGCAGTATTTT.

The CDR3 nucleotides are TGTGCCAGCAGTTACCTAATAAAACCAGATACGCAGTATTTT. Encoded protein: CASSYLIKPDTQYF. The J gene is TRBJ2-3, the V gene TRBV2; no clear D. CDR1 and CDR2 (germline): SNHLY, FYNNEI. The CDR3 has 14 residues. The V end lost 5 bases, the J end lost 4 bases, and 13 bases lay between the germline ends.

V is TRBV7-2 and J is TRBJ1-4; D may be TRBD1 (6 bases). Deletions cut 5 bases from V and 4 bases from J, with 14 bases between. The germline CDR1 and CDR2 sequences are SGHTA and FQGNSA. CDR3 size: 15 residues. The CDR3 nucleotides are TGTGCCAGCAGCCCCGGGGGGGCCCGTAATGAAAAACTGTTTTTT. Translated: CASSPGGARNEKLFF.

The gene calls are TRBV5-1 and TRBJ2-5; 13 nucleotides align to TRBD2. Germline V gives CDR1 SGHRS, CDR2 YFSETQ. This CDR3 is built from 15 residues. Trimming removed 1 base from V and 4 bases from J; junction bases left unmatched: 1. CDR3 in amino acids: CASSLRLAGGETQYF. CDR3 sequence (DNA): TGCGCCAGCAGCTTGAGACTAGCGGGAGGAGAGACCCAGTACTTC.

J is TRBJ2-7 and V is TRBV11-3; 11 bases are a match to TRBD1. This CDR3 has 16 residues. Trimming cost V 8 bases and J 0 bases; bases outside gene matches: 9. Germline values: CDR1 SGHNT, CDR2 YENEEA. This CDR3 reads CASGQGAKDSSYEQYF. The CDR3 bases are TGTGCCAGCGGACAGGGGGCAAAGGACAGCTCCTACGAGCAGTACTTC.

The V gene is TRBV2, the J gene TRBJ2-2; a possible D gene is TRBD1 (6 bases). Germline V gene data show CDR1 as SNHLY and CDR2 as FYNNEI. The CDR3 spans 14 residues. Trimming took off 8 bases at V and 3 bases at J, with 13 bases between the two ends. The CDR3 coding sequence is TGTGCCAGCCGCCCGGACAGTTACACCGGGGAGCTGTTTTTT. This codes for CASRPDSYTGELFF.

The J gene is TRBJ1-1, the V gene TRBV19; D ambiguous. Germline V lookup: CDR1 LNHDA, CDR2 SQIVND (reference sequence). V gave up 7 bases and J gave up 1 base, with 10 bases separating them. The CDR3 has 13 residues. The CDR3 region is CASNQKANTEAFF. The DNA of the CDR3 is TGTGCCAGTAACCAAAAAGCGAACACTGAAGCTTTCTTT.

This clone was detected once. The rearrangement uses TRBV6-6 and TRBJ1-5; TRBD1 might be the D (5 bases). The CDR3 is 15 residues long. Trimming removed 6 bases at V and 5 bases at J, with 17 bases between. Germline values: CDR1 MNHNY, CDR2 SVGAGI (reference sequence). CDR3 sequence: CASRGPGGVDQPQHF. CDR3 sequence (DNA): TGTGCCAGCAGAGGTCCCGGGGGGGTAGATCAGCCCCAGCATTTT.

The CDR3 spells CASSQELAGGVEKLFF. Written as DNA, the CDR3 is TGCGCCAGCAGCCAAGAGTTGGCAGGGGGCGTTGAAAAACTGTTTTTT. The V and J genes are TRBV4-3 and TRBJ1-4; 8 bases align to TRBD1. Germline V gene data show CDR1 as LGHNA and CDR2 as YSLEER. With V trimmed by 0 bases and J by 7 bases, 7 bases remained unmatched. The CDR3 has 16 amino acids.